The TCR beta chain under discussion was sequenced for a study of cytomegalovirus exposure and HLA in healthy donors. Study observations and caveats: Cytomegalovirus-associated status was assigned to around 160 TCR beta chains. Sequences of the TCR beta chain were said to predict the HLA-A and HLA-B alleles of most subjects accurately. It was assumed in the presence/absence analyses that sequencing depth was roughly uniform across donors. A classifier reportedly called cytomegalovirus status with high sensitivity and specificity.

Remarks on this clone: Its antigen is not identified.

Primers: 60 Vbeta forward and 13 Jbeta reverse. TCRdb's table, derived via immunoSEQ multiplex PCR, lists solely in-frame clones and lacks some. The repertoire includes 100,000 to 150,000 clones, about four fifths of them detected once, and roughly 4% sits in the top ten. The CDR3 loop spans 18 amino acids. The J segment lost 0 bases and the V segment lost 2 bases, leaving 3 bases of the junction unmatched. Germline V gene data show CDR1 as SNHLY and CDR2 as FYNNEI. Sequenced input: PBMCs. The chain is built from TRBV2 and TRBJ2-1, with 14 bases fitting TRBD2. The receptor comes from a woman in her thirties or forties in good health and CMV-seronegative. CDR3 residues: CASSELGTSGSSYNEQFF. As DNA, the CDR3 is TGTGCCAGCAGTGAACTCGGGACTAGCGGGAGCTCCTACAATGAGCAGTTCTTC.